The clone carrying this TCR beta chain was counted ten times or more. The antigen remains undetermined. The data derive from a study of regulatory T cells in long-lasting Graves disease. Overall study: The antithyroid drugs taken by newly diagnosed Graves' patients had been used for under 3 months. Findings of the study overall: Among persistent patients, a larger number of public clonotypes were shared (about 3,000) than among newly diagnosed patients (under 1,000).

Time point of the sample: newly diagnosed GD, antithyroid drugs for less than 3 months. TCR sequences were obtained from RNA taken from PBMCs. The source of the patients was an endocrinology department in Xi'an, China. Researchers made TCR beta libraries by using iRepertoire HTBI primers and running Arm-PCR on CDR3 regions. Each CDR3 protein gets one entry after TCRdb re-called the multiplex PCR reads with MiXCR. This table has about 300,000 distinct CDR3 sequences, approximately 20% appearing once. This TCR was recovered from a female donor with Graves disease. Sequenced material: peripheral blood mononuclear cells (PBMCs), taken at new diagnosis, from a patient treated with antithyroid drugs.

The CDR3 DNA follows: TGTGCCAGCAGCTTGGCAGGGCATGCCTACGAGCAGTACTTC. The encoded protein is CASSLAGHAYEQYF. V usage is TRBV11-2 and J usage is TRBJ2-7; D perhaps matches TRBD1 (5 bases). V was cut by 3 bases and J by 2 bases, with 11 bases left in between. The germline gives CDR1 SGHAT, CDR2 FQNNGV. This CDR3 contains 14 residues. Full variable domain (missing parts from reference TRBV11-2 and TRBJ2-7): EAGVAQSPRYKIIEKRQSVAFWCNPISGHATLYWYQQILGQGPKLLIQFQNNGVVDDSQLPKDRFSAERLKGVDSTLKIQPAKLEDSAVYLCASSLAGHAYEQYFGPGTRLTVT.